One and the same sample provided the 3 T cell receptor beta chains below, sequenced in a study of cytomegalovirus exposure and HLA in healthy donors. The PCR used 60 Vbeta and 13 Jbeta primers. Clones were read by immunoSEQ multiplex PCR, and TCRdb kept only the in-frame ones, dropping some. In the table there are fewer than 150,000 clones, approximately 83% of which are singletons. The sample comprised PBMCs. These receptors originate from a man between 35 and 55 years old in good health and CMV-seronegative.

The chain joins TRBV19 to TRBJ2-1, with 10 bases fitting TRBD1. The trim removed 8 bases at V and 3 bases at J, leaving 1 base unmatched. CDR1 is LNHDA and CDR2 is SQIVND in the germline V gene (reference sequence). The CDR3 runs 13 residues. CDR3 DNA: TGTGCCAGTTGGGACAGGGGCTACAATGAGCAGTTCTTC. Amino acid sequence: CASWDRGYNEQFF.

CDR3 nucleotide sequence: TGTGCCAGCAGCTTAAGGCGCGCCGGGAGTGGCACAGATACGCAGTATTTT. Translating it yields CASSLRRAGSGTDTQYF. J is TRBJ2-3 and V is TRBV7-3; possible D gene TRBD2, 6 bases. Germline loops: CDR1 SGHTA, CDR2 FQGTGA. The CDR3 is 17 residues long. V was pared by 1 base and J by 1 base, with 15 bases between.

The rearrangement links TRBV6-6 to TRBJ1-5; D call uncertain. The length of the CDR3 is 15 residues. Deletions cut 7 bases from V and 5 bases from J, with 18 bases between. The germline gives CDR1 MNHNY, CDR2 SVGAGI (reference sequence). The CDR3 loop reads CASNSLILRDQPQHF. CDR3 nucleotides: TGTGCCAGCAACAGCTTAATTTTAAGAGATCAGCCCCAGCATTTT.